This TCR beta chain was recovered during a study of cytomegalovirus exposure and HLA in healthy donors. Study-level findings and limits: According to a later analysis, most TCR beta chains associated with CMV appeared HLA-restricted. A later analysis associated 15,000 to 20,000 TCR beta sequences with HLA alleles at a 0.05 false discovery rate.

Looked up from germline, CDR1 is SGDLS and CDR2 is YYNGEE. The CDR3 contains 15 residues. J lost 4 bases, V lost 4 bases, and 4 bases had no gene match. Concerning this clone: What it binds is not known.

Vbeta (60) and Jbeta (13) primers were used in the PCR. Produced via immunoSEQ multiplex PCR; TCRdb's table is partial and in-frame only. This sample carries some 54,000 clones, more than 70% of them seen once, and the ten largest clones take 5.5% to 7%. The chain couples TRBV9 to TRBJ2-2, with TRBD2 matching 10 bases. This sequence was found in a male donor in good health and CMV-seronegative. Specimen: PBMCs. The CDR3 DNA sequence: TGTGCCAGCAGCCCGAGCGGGGGGGCCACCGGGGAGCTGTTTTTT. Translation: CASSPSGGATGELFF.